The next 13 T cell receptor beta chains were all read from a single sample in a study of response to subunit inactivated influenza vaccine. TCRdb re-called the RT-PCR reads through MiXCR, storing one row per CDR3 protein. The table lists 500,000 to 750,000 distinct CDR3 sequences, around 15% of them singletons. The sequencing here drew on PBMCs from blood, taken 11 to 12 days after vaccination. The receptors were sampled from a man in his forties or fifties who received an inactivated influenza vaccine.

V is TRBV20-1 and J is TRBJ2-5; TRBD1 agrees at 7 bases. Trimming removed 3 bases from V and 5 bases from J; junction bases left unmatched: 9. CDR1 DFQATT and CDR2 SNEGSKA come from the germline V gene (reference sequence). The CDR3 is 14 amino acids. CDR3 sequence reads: CSASKGAQPETQYF. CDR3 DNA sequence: TGCAGTGCTAGTAAGGGGGCGCAACCCGAGACCCAGTACTTC.

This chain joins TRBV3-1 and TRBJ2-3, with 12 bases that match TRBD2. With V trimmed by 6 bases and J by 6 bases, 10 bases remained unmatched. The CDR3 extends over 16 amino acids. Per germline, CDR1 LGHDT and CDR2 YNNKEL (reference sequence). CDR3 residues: CASSRGLAGPMDTQYF. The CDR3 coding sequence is TGTGCCAGCAGTCGGGGACTAGCGGGCCCTATGGATACGCAGTATTTT.

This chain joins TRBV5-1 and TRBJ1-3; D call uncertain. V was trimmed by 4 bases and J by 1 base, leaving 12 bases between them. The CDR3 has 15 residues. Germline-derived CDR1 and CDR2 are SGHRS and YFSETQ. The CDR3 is CASSIQGLSGNTIYF. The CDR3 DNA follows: TGCGCCAGCAGCATTCAAGGGCTATCTGGAAACACCATATATTTT.

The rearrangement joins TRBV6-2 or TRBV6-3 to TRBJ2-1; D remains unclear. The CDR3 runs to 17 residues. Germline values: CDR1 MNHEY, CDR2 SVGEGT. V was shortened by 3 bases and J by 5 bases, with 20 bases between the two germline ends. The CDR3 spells CASSYISGLVRDNEQFF. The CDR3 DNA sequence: TGTGCCAGCAGTTATATTTCGGGTCTGGTAAGGGACAATGAGCAGTTCTTC.

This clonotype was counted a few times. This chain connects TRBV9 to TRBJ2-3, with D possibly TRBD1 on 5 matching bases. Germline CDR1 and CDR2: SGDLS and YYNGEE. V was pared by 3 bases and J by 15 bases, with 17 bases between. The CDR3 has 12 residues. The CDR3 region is CASSGGRLGKYF. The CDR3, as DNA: TGTGCCAGCAGCGGGGGCCGCCTTGGAAAATATTTT.

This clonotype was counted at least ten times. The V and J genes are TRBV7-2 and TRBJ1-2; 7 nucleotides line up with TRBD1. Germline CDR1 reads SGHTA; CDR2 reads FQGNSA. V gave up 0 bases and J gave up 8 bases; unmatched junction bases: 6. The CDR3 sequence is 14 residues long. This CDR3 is CASSLANRGEGYTF. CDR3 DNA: TGTGCCAGCAGCTTAGCCAACAGGGGTGAAGGCTACACCTTC.

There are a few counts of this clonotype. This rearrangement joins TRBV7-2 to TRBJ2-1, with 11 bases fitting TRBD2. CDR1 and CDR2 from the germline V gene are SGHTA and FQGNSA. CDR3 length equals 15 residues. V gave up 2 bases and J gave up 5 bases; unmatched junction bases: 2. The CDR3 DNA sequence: TGTGCCAGCAGCTTAACTAGCGGGGGAGACAATGAGCAGTTCTTC. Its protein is CASSLTSGGDNEQFF. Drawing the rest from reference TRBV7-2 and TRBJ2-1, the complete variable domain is GAGVSQSPSNKVTEKGKDVELRCDPISGHTALYWYRQSLGQGLEFLIYFQGNSAPDKSGLPSDRFSAERTGGSVSTLTIQRTQQEDSAVYLCASSLTSGGDNEQFFGPGTRLTVL.

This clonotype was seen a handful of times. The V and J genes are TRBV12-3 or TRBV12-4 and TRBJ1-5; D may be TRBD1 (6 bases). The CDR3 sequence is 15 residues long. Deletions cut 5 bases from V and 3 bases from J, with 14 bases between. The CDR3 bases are TGTGCCAGCAGTATCCCCGGACAGTACAATCAGCCCCAGCATTTT. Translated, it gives CASSIPGQYNQPQHF.

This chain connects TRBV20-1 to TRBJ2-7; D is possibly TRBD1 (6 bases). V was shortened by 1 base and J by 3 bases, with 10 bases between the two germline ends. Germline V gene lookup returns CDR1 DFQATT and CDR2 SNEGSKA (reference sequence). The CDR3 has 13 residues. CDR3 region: CSARADSLYEQYF. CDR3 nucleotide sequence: TGCAGTGCTAGAGCGGACAGCCTCTACGAGCAGTACTTC.

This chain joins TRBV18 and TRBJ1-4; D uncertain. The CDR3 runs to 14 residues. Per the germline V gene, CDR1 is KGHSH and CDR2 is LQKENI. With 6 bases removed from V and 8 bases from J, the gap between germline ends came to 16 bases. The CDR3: CASSPGSTGEKLFF. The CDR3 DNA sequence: TGTGCCAGCTCCCCCGGGTCTACGGGGGAAAAACTGTTTTTT. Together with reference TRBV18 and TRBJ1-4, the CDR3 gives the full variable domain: NAGVMQNPRHLVRRRGQEARLRCSPMKGHSHVYWYRQLPEEGLKFMVYLQKENIIDESGMPKERFSAEFPKEGPSILRIQQVVRGDSAAYFCASSPGSTGEKLFFGSGTQLSVL.

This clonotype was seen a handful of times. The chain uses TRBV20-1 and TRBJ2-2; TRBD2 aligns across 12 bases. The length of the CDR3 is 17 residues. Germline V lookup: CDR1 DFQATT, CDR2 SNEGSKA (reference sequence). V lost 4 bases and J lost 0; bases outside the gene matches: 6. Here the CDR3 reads CSAIGLAGGPNTGELFF. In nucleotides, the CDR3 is TGCAGTGCTATCGGGCTAGCGGGGGGGCCGAACACCGGGGAGCTGTTTTTT.

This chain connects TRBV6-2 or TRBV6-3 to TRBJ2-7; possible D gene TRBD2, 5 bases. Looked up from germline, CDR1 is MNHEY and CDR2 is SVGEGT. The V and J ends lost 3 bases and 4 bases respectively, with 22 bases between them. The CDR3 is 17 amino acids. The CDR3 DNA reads TGTGCCAGCAGTTATGAAGTGGGAGCCTCTTTCCTGTACGAGCAGTACTTC. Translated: CASSYEVGASFLYEQYF.

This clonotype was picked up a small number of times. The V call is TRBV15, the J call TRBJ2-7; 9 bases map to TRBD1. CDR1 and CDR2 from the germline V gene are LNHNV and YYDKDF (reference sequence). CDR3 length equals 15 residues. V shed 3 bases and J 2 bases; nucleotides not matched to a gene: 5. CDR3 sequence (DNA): TGTGCCACCAGCAGTTACGGGACAGGGACCTACGAGCAGTACTTC. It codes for CATSSYGTGTYEQYF.